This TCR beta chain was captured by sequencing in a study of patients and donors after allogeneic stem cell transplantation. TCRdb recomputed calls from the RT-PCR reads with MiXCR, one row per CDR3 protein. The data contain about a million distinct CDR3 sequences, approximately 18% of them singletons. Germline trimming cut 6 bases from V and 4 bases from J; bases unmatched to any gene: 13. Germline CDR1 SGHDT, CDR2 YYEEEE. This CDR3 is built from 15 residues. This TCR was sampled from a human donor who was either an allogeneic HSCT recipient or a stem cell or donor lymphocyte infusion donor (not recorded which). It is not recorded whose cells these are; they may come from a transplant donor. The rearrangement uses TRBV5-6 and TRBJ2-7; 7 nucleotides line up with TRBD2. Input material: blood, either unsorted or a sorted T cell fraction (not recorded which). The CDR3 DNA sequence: TGTGCCAGCAAGATTTACCGGGACTACCAATACGAGCAGTACTTC. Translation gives CASKIYRDYQYEQYF.